The 21 T cell receptor beta chains reported below all come from one sample, sequenced in a study of T-cell memory formation after mild COVID-19. Each CDR3 protein is one row after TCRdb ran MiXCR on the 5' RACE reads. The sample has fewer than 400,000 distinct CDR3 sequences, around 13% seen once. The specimen was PBMCs or a T cell subset sorted from them (not recorded which). The receptors come from a man between 18 and 29 years old who had mild COVID-19 (a few samples of this study predate the infection). Cell type and time point are not known.

This clonotype has only a few counts. An end of the junction does not agree with germline; a read error may underlie this. J is TRBJ1-5 and V is TRBV7-2; D call uncertain. The CDR3 length is 13 residues. Germline lookup yields CDR1 SGHTA and CDR2 FQGNSA. The CDR3 nucleotides are TGTGCCAGCAGCTTAGGGGAAAATCAGCGCCAGCATTTT. Its protein product is CASSLGENQRQHF.

This clonotype has more than one count but fewer than ten. The junction differs from germline at one of its ends, possibly a read error. V and J are TRBV6-1 and TRBJ2-1; TRBD2 matches 9 bases. The CDR3 contains 15 residues. The germline V gene has CDR1 MNHNS and CDR2 SASEGT. The CDR3 nucleotides read TGTGCCAGCAGTAAAGCGGGGGGCCTTTACAATGAGCAGTTCTTC. This sequence encodes CASSKAGGLYNEQFF.

The CDR3 bases are TGTGCCAGCAGTGAATATCCGGAGACCCAGTACTTC. Its protein is CASSEYPETQYF. The V call is TRBV25-1, the J call TRBJ2-5; D is ambiguous. The germline CDR1 and CDR2 sequences are MGHDK and SYGVNS. The CDR3 length is 12 residues. V was shortened by 0 bases and J by 5 bases, with 4 bases between the two germline ends.

This clonotype has just a few counts. CDR3 coding DNA: TGCGCCAGCAGCTTGGCTCATAGGGGTGGGACAGATACGCAGTATTTT. Its protein product is CASSLAHRGGTDTQYF. V usage is TRBV5-1 and J usage is TRBJ2-3; D might be TRBD1 (5 bases). The CDR3 has 16 residues. Germline V gene lookup returns CDR1 SGHRS and CDR2 YFSETQ. Trimming took 0 bases from V and 3 from J, leaving 14 bases between them. Supplemented by reference TRBV5-1 and TRBJ2-3, the full variable domain reads KAGVTQTPRYLIKTRGQQVTLSCSPISGHRSVSWYQQTPGQGLQFLFEYFSETQRNKGNFPGRFSGRQFSNSRSEMNVSTLELGDSALYLCASSLAHRGGTDTQYFGPGTRLTVL.

This clonotype was seen ten or more times. This chain connects TRBV6-5 to TRBJ2-1; TRBD1 might be the D (6 bases). Germline-derived CDR1 and CDR2 are MNHEY and SVGAGI. Between the trimmed V and J ends, which lost 6 bases and 5 bases, there was a span of 14 bases. The CDR3 runs 14 residues. The CDR3, as DNA: TGTGCCAGCAGAGTAGGGACACAGAACAATGAGCAGTTCTTC. As protein: CASRVGTQNNEQFF.

This clonotype has just a few counts. This sequence joins TRBV9 and TRBJ2-7; possibly TRBD2 for D (6 bases). The V gene's germline CDR1 is SGDLS and CDR2 YYNGEE. With 4 bases removed from V and 1 base from J, the gap between germline ends came to 15 bases. The CDR3 covers 15 residues. The CDR3 spells CASSPREGRSYEQYF. CDR3 nucleotide sequence: TGTGCCAGCAGCCCCCGGGAAGGGAGGTCCTACGAGCAGTACTTC.

CDR3 nucleotides: TGTGCCAGCAGTTACTCGAGGGCCGTCCTCGGGGAGACCCAGTACTTC. It is translated as CASSYSRAVLGETQYF. The V call is TRBV6-5, the J call TRBJ2-5, with D maybe TRBD2 (5 bases). Deletions cut 0 bases from V and 5 bases from J, with 16 bases between. CDR1 and CDR2 from the germline V gene are MNHEY and SVGAGI. The CDR3 extends over 16 amino acids.

This clonotype has at least ten counts. This chain uses TRBV7-2 with TRBJ1-5, with 10 positions matching TRBD1. This CDR3 has 15 residues. The J segment lost 5 bases and the V segment lost 4 bases, leaving 5 bases of the junction unmatched. Germline V gene sequence: CDR1 SGHTA, CDR2 FQGNSA. This CDR3 is CASSWRQGADQPQHF. CDR3 nucleotides: TGTGCCAGCAGCTGGAGACAGGGGGCCGATCAGCCCCAGCATTTT.

This clonotype was seen only a few times. This rearrangement joins TRBV5-1 to TRBJ2-1; TRBD1 matches at 8 bases. Trimming removed 2 bases from V and 6 bases from J; junction bases left unmatched: 7. Germline lookup yields CDR1 SGHRS and CDR2 YFSETQ. The CDR3 sequence is 15 residues long. DNA for the CDR3: TGCGCCAGCAGCTTTGGGGCAGGGGGCTCCAATGAGCAGTTCTTC. Translation: CASSFGAGGSNEQFF. Based on the CDR3 plus reference TRBV5-1 and TRBJ2-1, the full variable domain is KAGVTQTPRYLIKTRGQQVTLSCSPISGHRSVSWYQQTPGQGLQFLFEYFSETQRNKGNFPGRFSGRQFSNSRSEMNVSTLELGDSALYLCASSFGAGGSNEQFFGPGTRLTVL.

The chain is built from TRBV9 and TRBJ1-6, with a possible D match to TRBD1 (5 bases). Trimming left V 7 bases short and J 7 bases short, with 15 bases between. The CDR3 has 14 residues. The V gene's germline CDR1 is SGDLS and CDR2 YYNGEE. The CDR3 nucleotides are TGTGCCAGCGATGAGGGACGGTGGAATTCACCCCTCCACTTT. Residues: CASDEGRWNSPLHF. Full variable domain (remainder filled in from reference TRBV9 and TRBJ1-6): DSGVTQTPKHLITATGQRVTLRCSPRSGDLSVYWYQQSLDQGLQFLIQYYNGEERAKGNILERFSAQQFPDLHSELNLSSLELGDSALYFCASDEGRWNSPLHFGNGTRLTVT.

This clonotype was counted between two and nine times. The rearrangement joins TRBV19 to TRBJ2-3; D is possibly TRBD1 (6 bases). Trimming shortened V by 4 bases and J by 2 bases, and 10 bases separated the two germline ends. The CDR3 loop spans 14 amino acids. CDR1 and CDR2 from the germline V gene are LNHDA and SQIVND (reference sequence). The CDR3, as DNA: TGTGCCAGTAGTACTCAGGGGATCACAGATACGCAGTATTTT. Its translation: CASSTQGITDTQYF.

This clonotype occurred a few times. The chain recombines TRBV6-5 with TRBJ2-3; 8 nucleotides align to TRBD1. V lost 6 bases, J lost 5 bases, and 10 bases stayed unmatched. The CDR3 is 15 amino acids. Germline CDR1 reads MNHEY; CDR2 reads SVGAGI. This CDR3 is CASRTRQGIGDTQYF. In DNA form, the CDR3 reads TGTGCCAGCAGAACCCGACAGGGGATTGGAGATACGCAGTATTTT.

V is TRBV6-5 and J is TRBJ2-7; no clear D gene. Trimming stripped 2 bases from V and 2 bases from J, with 10 bases between. The CDR3 loop spans 14 amino acids. Germline assignment: CDR1 MNHEY and CDR2 SVGAGI. The CDR3 coding sequence is TGTGCCAGCAGTTACGAGGCGGCTCCCTACGAGCAGTACTTC. Residues: CASSYEAAPYEQYF.

This clonotype was counted only a few times. V and J are TRBV20-1 and TRBJ2-5; D remains unclear. V lost 1 base and J 5 bases, leaving 8 bases between the germline ends. The germline CDR1 and CDR2 sequences are DFQATT and SNEGSKA (reference sequence). The CDR3 runs 12 residues. The CDR3 spells CSARVGWETQYF. As DNA, the CDR3 is TGCAGTGCTAGAGTCGGATGGGAGACCCAGTACTTC.

The chain recombines TRBV7-9 with TRBJ1-2; possibly TRBD1 for D (5 bases). V lost 5 bases and J lost 5, with 15 bases in between. This CDR3 has 14 amino acids. CDR1 is SEHNR, CDR2 FQNEAQ, per germline (reference sequence). The CDR3 DNA is TGTGCCAGCAGCCCCCCGCAGGGATGGTATGGCTACACCTTC. Translation gives CASSPPQGWYGYTF.

The V and J genes are TRBV15 and TRBJ2-1, with 9 bases aligning to TRBD1. V trimming: 4 bases; J trimming: 12 bases; junction bases outside the gene matches: 13. CDR3 length: 15 residues. Germline V gene sequence: CDR1 LNHNV, CDR2 YYDKDF (reference sequence). CDR3 residues: CATSNRDRAGYGQFF. The CDR3 nucleotides are TGTGCCACCAGCAACCGGGACAGGGCTGGGTACGGGCAGTTCTTC.

In this sample, this clonotype turned up many times. The chain couples TRBV10-3 to TRBJ1-3; 7 bases map to TRBD1. V trimming: 10 bases; J trimming: 1 base; junction bases outside the gene matches: 7. This CDR3 spans 14 amino acids. Germline lookup yields CDR1 ENHRY and CDR2 SYGVKD. This chain's CDR3 is CATRDSNSGNTIYF. CDR3 nucleotides: TGTGCCACCCGGGACAGCAATTCTGGAAACACCATATATTTT.

This clonotype was detected many times. The gene calls are TRBV5-4 and TRBJ1-1; tentative D call: TRBD1 (6 bases). In germline, CDR1 is SGHNT, CDR2 YYREEE (reference sequence). The V end was cut by 5 bases, the J end by 1 base, with 18 bases between. This CDR3 contains 16 residues. The CDR3 loop is CASRRIGGQKNTEAFF. Here the CDR3 DNA reads TGTGCCAGCAGGCGCATAGGGGGACAAAAGAACACTGAAGCTTTCTTT.

Only a few counts were recorded for this clonotype. This chain uses TRBV6-2 or TRBV6-3 with TRBJ2-1, with D perhaps matching TRBD2 (5 bases). Deletions cut 7 bases from V and 7 bases from J, with 17 bases between. This CDR3 region has 14 residues. Germline CDR1 MNHEY, CDR2 SVGEGT. As DNA, the CDR3 is TGTGCCAGCAAGCGGACCCTCGGCCGGAATGAGCAGTTCTTC. Amino acids: CASKRTLGRNEQFF.

Only a few counts were recorded for this clonotype. This sequence joins TRBV24-1 and TRBJ2-5; possibly TRBD1 or TRBD2 for D (6 bases each). The CDR3 runs 15 residues. Per the germline V gene, CDR1 is KGHDR and CDR2 is SFDVKD. V lost 0 bases to trimming and J lost 4 bases, with 11 bases between them. CDR3 loop: CATSDLLGGGETQYF. The CDR3 DNA is TGTGCCACCAGTGATTTGCTTGGAGGGGGAGAGACCCAGTACTTC.

This clonotype was found many times. The rearrangement joins TRBV5-1 to TRBJ1-5; weak D call: TRBD1 (5 bases). Germline V CDR1 and CDR2: SGHRS, YFSETQ. The V gene lost 4 bases and the J gene lost 6 bases, with 11 bases spanning the gap. This CDR3 spans 13 amino acids. The CDR3 nucleotides read TGCGCCAGCAGCGTGGGGGTCGGTCAGCCCCAGCATTTT. This encodes CASSVGVGQPQHF.